The next 23 T cell receptor beta chains were all read from a single sample in a study of blood T cell repertoires in COVID-19. The repertoire was sequenced with immunoSEQ multiplex PCR; TCRdb's copy has only in-frame clones and lacks some. The sample holds some 150,000 clones, around four fifths seen once. Material: PBMCs or T cells enriched from blood (not recorded which). These TCRs come from a woman aged 50 to 60 who had recovered from COVID-19.

The chain combines TRBV5-1 with TRBJ2-4; TRBD1 aligns across 8 bases. Germline V gene data show CDR1 as SGHRS and CDR2 as YFSETQ. V dropped 5 bases and J dropped 1; count of bases not matched to a gene: 8. The CDR3 is made up of 16 amino acids. CDR3 sequence reads: CASRKTGDLAKNIQYF. The CDR3 DNA sequence: TGCGCCAGCAGAAAGACAGGGGATTTGGCCAAAAACATTCAGTACTTC.

The genes are TRBV19 and TRBJ2-4; 9 bases fit TRBD1. CDR3 length equals 15 residues. V was pared by 5 bases and J by 9 bases, with 11 bases of the junction left unmatched. From germline, CDR1 is LNHDA and CDR2 SQIVND (reference sequence). The CDR3 loop reads CASSRSTGGASIQYF. The CDR3 bases are TGTGCCAGTAGTCGTTCTACAGGGGGCGCGAGCATTCAGTACTTC.

This clone occurred many times. The chain employs TRBV19 and TRBJ1-4; D not resolved. V was shortened by 5 bases and J by 5 bases, with 15 bases between the two germline ends. The CDR3 contains 15 residues. Germline loops: CDR1 LNHDA, CDR2 SQIVND (reference sequence). The CDR3 here is CASSPWVAGNEKLFF. CDR3 in DNA: TGTGCCAGTAGTCCCTGGGTAGCCGGGAATGAAAAACTGTTTTTT.

The chain uses TRBV27 and TRBJ1-4; 10 bases map to TRBD1. V gave up 4 bases and J gave up 13 bases; unmatched junction bases: 3. CDR3 size: 12 residues. Per germline, CDR1 MNHEY and CDR2 SMNVEV (reference sequence). This CDR3 reads CASSSGTGVLFF. The CDR3 DNA follows: TGTGCCAGCAGTTCCGGGACAGGGGTACTGTTTTTT.

This clone was counted a few times. This chain connects TRBV12-5 to TRBJ2-7; D is ambiguous. The V gene's germline CDR1 is LGHNT and CDR2 FRNRAP. The CDR3 spans 17 residues. V lost 1 base, J lost 4 bases, and 20 bases lay in between. This CDR3 is CASGLATVDSKPYEQYF. CDR3 DNA: TGTGCTAGTGGTTTGGCCACCGTTGATAGCAAGCCTTACGAGCAGTACTTC.

The genes are TRBV18 and TRBJ2-2, with 11 positions matching TRBD2. Germline loops: CDR1 KGHSH, CDR2 LQKENI. This CDR3 has 17 residues. V dropped 6 bases and J dropped 3; count of bases not matched to a gene: 9. CDR3 sequence (DNA): TGTGCCAGCTCGCCGACTAGCGGGGAACCCTACACCGGGGAGCTGTTTTTT. Protein sequence: CASSPTSGEPYTGELFF.

This clone has a single count. The genes are TRBV3-1 (or the pseudogene TRBV3-2) and TRBJ1-2; D ambiguous. CDR1 is LGHDT, CDR2 YNNKEL, per germline (reference sequence). Trimming removed 0 bases at V and 1 base at J, with 6 bases between. This CDR3 has 14 amino acids. The CDR3 nucleotides read TGTGCCAGCAGCCAAGAGAGGGATAACTATGGCTACACCTTC. This sequence encodes CASSQERDNYGYTF.

This clone was seen a handful of times. The chain has TRBV5-8 and TRBJ1-3, with D perhaps matching TRBD1 (5 bases). Germline CDR1 reads SGHTS; CDR2 reads YDEGEE. With 4 bases removed from V and 0 bases from J, the gap between germline ends came to 11 bases. This CDR3 has 15 amino acids. The CDR3 is CASSPGGYSGNTIYF. The DNA of the CDR3 is TGTGCCAGCAGCCCCGGGGGTTACTCTGGAAACACCATATATTTT.

The chain uses TRBV27 and TRBJ2-7; a possible D gene is TRBD1 (6 bases). V dropped 1 base and J dropped 2 bases, with 12 bases sitting between them. Germline-derived CDR1 and CDR2 are MNHEY and SMNVEV (reference sequence). CDR3 length equals 15 residues. The CDR3 is CASSLFAGTTYEQYF. The CDR3 nucleotides are TGTGCCAGCAGTTTATTCGCCGGGACAACCTACGAGCAGTACTTC.

J is TRBJ1-4 and V is TRBV2; D may be TRBD1 (5 bases). V was shortened by 5 bases and J by 5 bases, with 21 bases between the two germline ends. CDR1 is SNHLY, CDR2 FYNNEI, per germline. The CDR3 runs 17 residues. The CDR3 spells CASSKRTPTDKNEKLFF. The CDR3 DNA reads TGTGCCAGCAGTAAGAGAACACCGACAGATAAAAATGAAAAACTGTTTTTT.

The J gene is TRBJ1-1, the V gene TRBV7-9; D gene unclear. The CDR3 spans 14 residues. Trimming left V 1 base short and J 1 base short, with 7 bases between. Germline CDR1 and CDR2: SEHNR and FQNEAQ (reference sequence). CDR3 amino acids: CASSLGAGNTEAFF. For the CDR3, the DNA is TGTGCCAGCAGCTTAGGGGCAGGGAACACTGAAGCTTTCTTT.

This clone turned up a few times. This CDR3 is CASSLWGGQGGNQPQHF. CDR3 sequence (DNA): TGTGCCAGCAGTTTATGGGGCGGACAGGGAGGCAATCAGCCCCAGCATTTT. This chain connects TRBV27 to TRBJ1-5; 8 nucleotides line up with TRBD1. Germline-derived CDR1 and CDR2 are MNHEY and SMNVEV (reference sequence). The CDR3 runs to 17 residues. Trimming cost V 1 base and J 2 bases; bases outside gene matches: 7.

This clone has just a few counts. This chain uses TRBV7-9 with TRBJ1-1; possibly TRBD1 for D (6 bases). This CDR3 spans 17 amino acids. The germline V gene has CDR1 SEHNR and CDR2 FQNEAQ (reference sequence). V was clipped by 3 bases and J by 4 bases, with 21 bases between them. The CDR3 here is CASSFPRGATRGTEAFF. The CDR3 DNA reads TGTGCCAGCAGCTTCCCACGGGGGGCCACAAGAGGCACTGAAGCTTTCTTT.

Written as DNA, the CDR3 is TGTGCCAGCAGCTCCCCCCGGACAGGGAACACTGAAGCTTTCTTT. Protein sequence: CASSSPRTGNTEAFF. This chain connects TRBV7-2 to TRBJ1-1, with TRBD1 matching 7 bases. The CDR3 runs to 15 residues. The V gene's germline CDR1 is SGHTA and CDR2 FQGNSA. V shed 4 bases, J shed 1 base, and the junction held 6 bases outside the gene matches.

The chain joins TRBV15 to TRBJ2-7; tentatively, D is TRBD1 (5 bases). The germline V gene has CDR1 LNHNV and CDR2 YYDKDF (reference sequence). CDR3 length: 14 residues. Trimming stripped 3 bases from V and 2 bases from J, with 11 bases between. CDR3 protein: CATSRTVGTYEQYF. The CDR3 DNA reads as TGTGCCACCAGCAGGACAGTCGGAACCTACGAGCAGTACTTC. The variable domain in full, with the rest retrieved from reference TRBV15 and TRBJ2-7, is DAMVIQNPRYQVTQFGKPVTLSCSQTLNHNVMYWYQQKSSQAPKLLFHYYDKDFNNEADTPDNFQSRRPNTSFCFLDIRSPGLGDTAMYLCATSRTVGTYEQYFGPGTRLTVT.

The V call is TRBV5-1, the J call TRBJ1-1; tentatively, D is TRBD1 (6 bases). Looked up from germline, CDR1 is SGHRS and CDR2 is YFSETQ. This CDR3 is 13 amino acids long. Trimming pared 2 bases from V and 4 bases from J, leaving 9 bases between. CDR3 sequence: CASSLEQGTEAFF. The DNA for the CDR3 is TGCGCCAGCAGCTTAGAACAGGGCACTGAAGCTTTCTTT.

This clone was counted a few times. V gene TRBV3-1 (or the pseudogene TRBV3-2) combines with J gene TRBJ2-7; D call uncertain. V was trimmed by 3 bases and J by 2 bases, leaving 8 bases between them. The germline V gene encodes CDR1 LGHDT and CDR2 YNNKEL (reference sequence). The CDR3 extends over 13 amino acids. CDR3 sequence reads: CASSQNRAYEQYF. The CDR3 DNA reads as TGTGCCAGCAGCCAGAACCGGGCCTACGAGCAGTACTTC.

The chain combines TRBV19 with TRBJ1-5, with D possibly being TRBD1 (6 bases). The CDR3 is 15 amino acids. Germline lookup yields CDR1 LNHDA and CDR2 SQIVND (reference sequence). Trimming removed 1 base at V and 7 bases at J, with 14 bases between. The CDR3 here is CASSIAAGARQPQHF. For the CDR3, the DNA is TGTGCCAGTAGTATAGCCGCAGGGGCCAGGCAGCCCCAGCATTTT.

The J gene is TRBJ2-2, the V gene TRBV7-7; 10 bases are shared with TRBD1. The junction had 12 bases not matched to a gene; V was cut back by 5 bases and J by 6 bases. The CDR3 covers 17 residues. Germline V gene sequence: CDR1 SSHAT, CDR2 FNYEAQ (reference sequence). CDR3: CASSLVPIGQGAGELFF. The DNA for the CDR3 is TGTGCCAGCAGCCTAGTCCCGATAGGACAGGGGGCCGGGGAGCTGTTTTTT.

This chain joins TRBV4-1 and TRBJ2-1, with D perhaps TRBD2 (7 bases). Per the germline V gene, CDR1 is MGHRA and CDR2 is YSYEKL. This CDR3 contains 15 residues. Trimming shortened V by 5 bases and J by 7 bases, and 18 bases separated the two germline ends. The CDR3 sequence is CASSGLSGGLNEQFF. The CDR3 DNA reads TGCGCCAGCAGCGGTCTTTCCGGGGGGCTGAATGAGCAGTTCTTC.

The chain couples TRBV7-3 to TRBJ1-5; 9 nucleotides agree with TRBD1. Germline CDR1 is SGHTA and CDR2 is FQGTGA. The CDR3 contains 14 residues. V gave up 4 bases and J gave up 10 bases; unmatched junction bases: 8. Here the CDR3 DNA reads TGTGCCAGCAGCTCCACGGGACAGGGCGAACCCCAGCATTTT. This gives the protein CASSSTGQGEPQHF. The entire variable domain, with the rest obtained from reference TRBV7-3 and TRBJ1-5, is as follows: GAGVSQTPSNKVTEKGKYVELRCDPISGHTALYWYRQSLGQGPEFLIYFQGTGAADDSGLPNDRFFAVRPEGSVSTLKIQRTERGDSAVYLCASSSTGQGEPQHFGDGTRLSIL.

The chain has TRBV5-4 and TRBJ1-5; D call uncertain. The V and J ends lost 3 bases and 4 bases respectively, with 17 bases between them. Germline values: CDR1 SGHNT, CDR2 YYREEE (reference sequence). The CDR3 covers 16 residues. The CDR3, as DNA: TGTGCCAGCAGCTCGGGTCGCCTTCGGGGTAATCAGCCCCAGCATTTT. Translation gives CASSSGRLRGNQPQHF.

The chain couples TRBV7-9 to TRBJ2-7; D perhaps matches TRBD2 (5 bases). The CDR3 totals 14 residues. V lost 2 bases, J lost 0 bases, and 8 bases lay in between. In germline, CDR1 is SEHNR, CDR2 FQNEAQ (reference sequence). The CDR3 sequence: CASSLSGSSYEQYF. The CDR3 nucleotides read TGTGCCAGCAGCTTATCGGGGAGCTCCTACGAGCAGTACTTC.